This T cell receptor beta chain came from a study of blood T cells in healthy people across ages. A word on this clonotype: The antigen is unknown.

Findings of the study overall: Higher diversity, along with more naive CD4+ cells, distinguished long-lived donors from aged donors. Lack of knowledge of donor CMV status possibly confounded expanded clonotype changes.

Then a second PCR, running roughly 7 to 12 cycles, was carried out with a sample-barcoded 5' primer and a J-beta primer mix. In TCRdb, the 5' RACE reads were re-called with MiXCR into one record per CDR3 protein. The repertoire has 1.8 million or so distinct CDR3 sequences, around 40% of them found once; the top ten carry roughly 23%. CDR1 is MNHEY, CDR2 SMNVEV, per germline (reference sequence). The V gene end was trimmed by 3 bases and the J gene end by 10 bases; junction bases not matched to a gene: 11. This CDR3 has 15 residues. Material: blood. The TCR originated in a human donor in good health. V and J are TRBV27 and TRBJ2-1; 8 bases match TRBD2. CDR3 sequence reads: CASSFSLAGGGEQFF. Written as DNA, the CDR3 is TGTGCCAGCAGTTTCTCGCTGGCGGGGGGAGGAGAGCAGTTCTTC.